These T cell receptor beta chains were read from a single sample in a study of blood T cell repertoires in COVID-19. Sequenced by immunoSEQ multiplex PCR; TCRdb stores in-frame clones only, minus some. The sample consists of approximately 400,000 clones, 85% to 90% of them appearing once. Sequences were obtained from PBMCs or T cells enriched from blood (not recorded which). These receptors were obtained from a young woman who had recovered from COVID-19. The CDR3 runs from the conserved cysteine through the conserved F or W. D genes are given only for firm matches. Expanded clones are given a class, and other clones once, few, many or no size at all.

size	V	D	J	DNA	CDR3
.	TRBV5-4	TRBD1	TRBJ2-1	TGTGCCAGCAGCTTTAGACAGGGGGGGCCCAATGAGCAGTTCTTC	CASSFRQGGPNEQFF
.	TRBV7-9	.	TRBJ2-5	TGTGCCAGCAGCTTAGCGATGACGGGGGAGACCCAGTACTTC	CASSLAMTGETQYF
.	TRBV7-8	.	TRBJ2-5	TGTGCCAGCAGCCGTAATAAACAAATCCGCACGGAGACCCAGTACTTC	CASSRNKQIRTETQYF
.	TRBV19	.	TRBJ1-1	TGTGCCAGTAGTATTATTTTTGCGGGGCGCGGCGCTTTCTTT	CASSIIFAGRGAFF
.	TRBV5-8	TRBD1	TRBJ1-2	TGTGCCAGCAGCTCTGGACAGGGGGACTATGGCTACACCTTC	CASSSGQGDYGYTF
.	TRBV28	.	TRBJ1-2	TGTGCCAGCAGCCGAGGTGGTAACTATGGCTACACCTTC	CASSRGGNYGYTF
.	TRBV30	.	TRBJ1-2	TGTGCCTGGAGTGTTATCCAGGGTGGTGGCTACACCTTC	CAWSVIQGGGYTF
.	TRBV3-1/TRBV3-2	.	TRBJ1-6	TGTGCCAGCAGCCAAGAGCCCCGGAGCTCCTATAATTCACCCCTCCACTTT	CASSQEPRSSYNSPLHF
.	TRBV28	TRBD1	TRBJ2-5	TGTGCCAGCACCGGTTTGACAGGGGGCGCAGAGACCCAGTACTTC	CASTGLTGGAETQYF
.	TRBV9	TRBD2	TRBJ2-1	TGTGCCAGCAGCGTAGAAGGACTAGCGGGGGGTATTGTCATTGAGCAGTTCTTC	CASSVEGLAGGIVIEQFF
once	TRBV14	.	TRBJ2-7	TGTGCCAGCAGCCAAGACCCCTGGGGGGGGGCTTACGAGCAGTACTTC	CASSQDPWGGAYEQYF
.	TRBV5-1	TRBD1	TRBJ1-2	TGCGCCAGCAGCCAAGGACAGGGGAGATACTATGGCTACACCTTC	CASSQGQGRYYGYTF
.	TRBV4-2	.	TRBJ2-7	TGTGCCAGCAGCCAATTGACAAATTCCTACGAGCAGTACTTC	CASSQLTNSYEQYF
.	TRBV7-9	.	TRBJ1-5	TGTGCCAGCAGCTTGGACAATAGCAATCAGCCCCAGCATTTT	CASSLDNSNQPQHF
.	TRBV5-1	.	TRBJ2-1	TGCGCCAGCAGTGCAGAAACAGGGAGCTCCTACAATGAGCAGTTCTTC	CASSAETGSSYNEQFF
.	TRBV7-9	.	TRBJ2-7	TGTGCCAGCAGCTCCCCACACATGAACGAGCAGTACTTC	CASSSPHMNEQYF
.	TRBV28	.	TRBJ2-5	TGTGCCAGCCACATGGGGGGTCGGTCAGAGACCCAGTACTTC	CASHMGGRSETQYF
.	TRBV7-3	.	TRBJ1-6	TGTGCCAGCAGCTTAACGGGGCCGAATTCACCCCTCCACTTT	CASSLTGPNSPLHF
.	TRBV7-2	.	TRBJ2-2	TGTGCCAGCCCCCGGGACACGAACACCGGGGAGCTGTTTTTT	CASPRDTNTGELFF
.	TRBV11-2	TRBD1	TRBJ1-2	TGTGCCAGCAGCTTAGCAGGGGGCATTGGCTACACCTTC	CASSLAGGIGYTF
.	TRBV28	TRBD1	TRBJ2-7	TGTGCCAGCAGGCTGGGACAGGGGGCCCACGAGCAGTACTTC	CASRLGQGAHEQYF
few	TRBV5-1	TRBD1	TRBJ1-2	TGCGCCAGCAGCTTGGATTTCCGGGACAGGTTAAACTATGGCTACACCTTC	CASSLDFRDRLNYGYTF
.	TRBV7-2	TRBD1	TRBJ1-6	TGTGCCAGCAGCTTAGGGGACAGGAGGAATTCACCCCTCCACTTT	CASSLGDRRNSPLHF
.	TRBV11-2	.	TRBJ2-1	TGTGCCAGCAGCTCAATACTAGTGCGTGAGCAGTTCTTC	CASSSILVREQFF
.	TRBV19	TRBD1	TRBJ2-7	TGTGCCAGTAGAGACAGGGACCGCTACGAGCAGTACTTC	CASRDRDRYEQYF
.	TRBV10-1	TRBD1	TRBJ1-3	TGCGCCAGCACCGAAGGGACAGGGACTGGAAACACCATATATTTT	CASTEGTGTGNTIYF
.	TRBV10-3	TRBD2	TRBJ2-7	TGTGCCATCAGTGAAGAACTAGCGGGACGCGAGCAGTACTTC	CAISEELAGREQYF
.	TRBV19	.	TRBJ1-5	TGTGCCAGTAGTAGCCGGGGGAGTGGCAATCAGCCCCAGCATTTT	CASSSRGSGNQPQHF
.	TRBV12-3/TRBV12-4	.	TRBJ1-2	TGTGCCAGCAGTTCCTATGACAGCTATGACTACACCTTC	CASSSYDSYDYTF
.	TRBV9	.	TRBJ1-6	TGTGCCAGCAGCGTAGCTACAGTAAATTCACCCCTCCACTTT	CASSVATVNSPLHF
.	TRBV9	.	TRBJ2-3	TGTGCCAGCAGCGCGGGGGTTCGGACTAACACAGATACGCAGTATTTT	CASSAGVRTNTDTQYF
.	TRBV5-8	.	TRBJ1-2	TGTGCCAGCAGCTTTAGCGGTGGCTACACCTTC	CASSFSGGYTF
.	TRBV10-3	TRBD2	TRBJ2-7	TGTGCCATCAGTGAGACTAGCGGGGGGACCTACGAGCAGTACTTC	CAISETSGGTYEQYF
.	TRBV4-2	.	TRBJ1-3	TGTGCCAGCAGCCAAGATTCCGGACAGAACATTGGAAACACCATATATTTT	CASSQDSGQNIGNTIYF
once	TRBV3-1/TRBV3-2	TRBD2	TRBJ2-1	TGTGCCAGCAGCCCCCTGGGACTAGCGGGGCACAATGAGCAGTTCTTC	CASSPLGLAGHNEQFF
.	TRBV6-5	TRBD1	TRBJ1-2	TGTGCCAGCAGTTACAGGGGGCGATTGGATGGCTACACCTTC	CASSYRGRLDGYTF
.	TRBV19	.	TRBJ1-4	TGTGCCAGTAGGATTCAGGGGAGTGAAAAACTGTTTTTT	CASRIQGSEKLFF
.	TRBV11-2	.	TRBJ2-5	TGTGCCAGCAGCCTACATGTGAAGGGGGTTGAGACCCAGTACTTC	CASSLHVKGVETQYF
.	TRBV7-9	TRBD2	TRBJ2-5	TGTGCCAGCAGCTTACGAAGGACTAGCGGGGGGGCTAGGAGAGAGACCCAGTACTTC	CASSLRRTSGGARRETQYF
.	TRBV25-1	.	TRBJ2-3	TGTGCCAGCAGTGAGGGGAGACTAGGGACTAGCACAGATACGCAGTATTTT	CASSEGRLGTSTDTQYF
once	TRBV9	.	TRBJ1-1	TGTGCCAGCAGCGTAGTTGGGGGGGACACTGAAGCTTTCTTT	CASSVVGGDTEAFF
.	TRBV6-1	.	TRBJ1-5	TGTGCCAGCAGTGAATCTAGGTCGCAGCCCCAGCATTTT	CASSESRSQPQHF
once	TRBV5-6	.	TRBJ2-5	TGTGCCAGCAGCGCCACAGGGAATCTTGGAGAGACCCAGTACTTC	CASSATGNLGETQYF
once	TRBV7-8	.	TRBJ2-1	TGTGCCAGCAGCCAGGGCAGGGCCAATGAGCAGTTCTTC	CASSQGRANEQFF
.	TRBV3-1/TRBV3-2	.	TRBJ2-3	TGTGCCAGCACATCCCCCGGGACTGCAAATACGCAGTATTTT	CASTSPGTANTQYF
.	TRBV4-2	.	TRBJ1-2	TGTGCCAGCAGCCAAGATCGGGAGGGGTATGGCTACACCTTC	CASSQDREGYGYTF
.	TRBV5-1	TRBD2	TRBJ2-1	TGCGCCAGCAGCTCGGGCCCAACTAGCGGGGGGGATGAGCAGTTCTTC	CASSSGPTSGGDEQFF